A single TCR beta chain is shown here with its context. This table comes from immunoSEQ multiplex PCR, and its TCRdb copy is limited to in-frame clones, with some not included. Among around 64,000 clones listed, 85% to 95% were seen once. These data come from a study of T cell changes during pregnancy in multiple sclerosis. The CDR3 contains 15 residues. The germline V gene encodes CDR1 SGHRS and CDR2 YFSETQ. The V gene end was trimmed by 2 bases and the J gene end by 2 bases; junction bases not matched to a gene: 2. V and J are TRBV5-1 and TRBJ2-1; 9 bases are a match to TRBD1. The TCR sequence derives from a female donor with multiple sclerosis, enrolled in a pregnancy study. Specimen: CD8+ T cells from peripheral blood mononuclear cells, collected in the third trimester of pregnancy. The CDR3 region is CASSLNRGPYNEQFF. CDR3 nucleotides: TGCGCCAGCAGCTTAAACAGGGGGCCCTACAATGAGCAGTTCTTC. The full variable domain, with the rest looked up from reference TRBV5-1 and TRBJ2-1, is KAGVTQTPRYLIKTRGQQVTLSCSPISGHRSVSWYQQTPGQGLQFLFEYFSETQRNKGNFPGRFSGRQFSNSRSEMNVSTLELGDSALYLCASSLNRGPYNEQFFGPGTRLTVL.